One and the same sample provided the 30 T cell receptor beta chains below, sequenced in a study of blood T cells in healthy people across ages. The second PCR ran about 6 to 11 cycles with a sample-barcoded 5' primer and J-beta primers. TCRdb ran MiXCR on the 5' RACE reads and lists one entry per CDR3 protein. The table has hundreds of thousands of distinct CDR3 sequences, 58% seen once. The sample consisted of blood. These TCRs come from a man in his 60s in good health.

CDR3 residues: CASSGDIYGYTF. CDR3 nucleotide sequence: TGTGCCAGCAGTGGGGACATCTATGGCTACACCTTC. The J gene is TRBJ1-2, the V gene TRBV6-1; tentative D call: TRBD1 (6 bases). Per germline, CDR1 MNHNS and CDR2 SASEGT. The CDR3 loop spans 12 amino acids. Trimming cost V 4 bases and J 4 bases, with 7 bases left between them.

The chain couples TRBV4-1 to TRBJ1-2; maybe TRBD1 (5 bases). Looked up from germline, CDR1 is MGHRA and CDR2 is YSYEKL. Trimming left V 4 bases short and J 5 bases short, with 20 bases between. The CDR3 runs 16 residues. For the CDR3, the DNA is TGCGCCAGCAGCCCGGGTGGGGCATTCGATTTGTATGGCTACACCTTC. Translating gives CASSPGGAFDLYGYTF.

J is TRBJ2-1 and V is TRBV7-2; 10 bases match TRBD2. CDR1 and CDR2 (germline): SGHTA, FQGNSA. This CDR3 comprises 13 residues. Trimming at V came to 6 bases and at J to 8 bases, leaving 4 bases not matched to a gene. In DNA form, the CDR3 reads TGTGCCAGCAGAGCGGGGGGGCGGGATGAGCAGTTCTTC. It is translated as CASRAGGRDEQFF. The full variable domain, its missing parts supplied by reference TRBV7-2 and TRBJ2-1, is GAGVSQSPSNKVTEKGKDVELRCDPISGHTALYWYRQSLGQGLEFLIYFQGNSAPDKSGLPSDRFSAERTGGSVSTLTIQRTQQEDSAVYLCASRAGGRDEQFFGPGTRLTVL.

The gene calls are TRBV15 and TRBJ1-2, with D possibly matching TRBD1 (5 bases). CDR3 length equals 13 residues. The V gene lost 0 bases and the J gene lost 6 bases, with 8 bases spanning the gap. Germline loops: CDR1 LNHNV, CDR2 YYDKDF (reference sequence). The CDR3 bases are TGTGCCACCAGCAGAGATCCGGGGCATGGCTACACCTTC. This gives the protein CATSRDPGHGYTF.

The CDR3 region has the DNA TGTGCCAGCACGGGGACAGGGGTGACCGGGGAGCTGTTTTTT. Protein sequence: CASTGTGVTGELFF. The chain combines TRBV2 with TRBJ2-2; 10 bases are shared with TRBD1. Germline CDR1 and CDR2: SNHLY and FYNNEI. Losses at the gene ends were 7 bases for V and 5 bases for J; bases not matched to a gene: 4. The CDR3 spans 14 residues.

This clonotype has a count of ten or more. This rearrangement joins TRBV20-1 to TRBJ2-1; 7 bases fit TRBD1. The CDR3 spans 14 residues. V was clipped by 8 bases and J by 8 bases; unmatched bases: 15. From germline, CDR1 is DFQATT and CDR2 SNEGSKA (reference sequence). CDR3 in amino acids: CSRQGGTSRDEQFF. The CDR3 DNA reads as TGCAGTCGACAGGGTGGGACCTCTAGGGATGAGCAGTTCTTC.

The chain joins TRBV4-1 to TRBJ2-7; 7 bases fit TRBD1. Germline values: CDR1 MGHRA, CDR2 YSYEKL. This CDR3 spans 15 amino acids. Losses at the gene ends were 1 base for V and 1 base for J; bases not matched to a gene: 4. The CDR3 loop is CASSQVADRSYEQYF. The CDR3 region has the DNA TGCGCCAGCAGCCAAGTTGCGGACAGGTCCTACGAGCAGTACTTC.

This clonotype was detected once. V is TRBV7-8 and J is TRBJ1-2; D call uncertain. The CDR3 loop spans 16 amino acids. Germline V CDR1 and CDR2: SGHVS, FQNEAQ. V shed 4 bases and J shed 0 bases, with 15 bases lying between them. DNA for the CDR3: TGTGCCAGCAGCTCCCCTGTGGGGAGAGCTAACTATGGCTACACCTTC. Translated, it gives CASSSPVGRANYGYTF.

The CDR3 DNA follows: TGTGCCAGCAGCCCCCCCAACGGGGCACGGACAGATACGCAGTATTTT. This encodes CASSPPNGARTDTQYF. V usage is TRBV7-2 and J usage is TRBJ2-3, with D perhaps TRBD1 or TRBD2 (5 bases each). The germline CDR1 and CDR2 sequences are SGHTA and FQGNSA. Trimming took off 5 bases at V and 3 bases at J, with 18 bases between the two ends. The length of the CDR3 is 16 residues.

V is TRBV7-8 and J is TRBJ2-2, with D perhaps matching TRBD1 or TRBD2 (5 bases each). Trimming took off 5 bases at V and 4 bases at J, with 17 bases between the two ends. Germline lookup yields CDR1 SGHVS and CDR2 FQNEAQ. The CDR3 sequence is 16 residues long. The CDR3 bases are TGTGCCAGCAGCCCAGGTGGGGGTTGGATCACCGGGGAGCTGTTTTTT. This codes for CASSPGGGWITGELFF.

The chain uses TRBV20-1 and TRBJ1-2; 8 bases fit TRBD1. The trim removed 3 bases at V and 4 bases at J, leaving 7 bases unmatched. This CDR3 is 14 amino acids long. Germline loops: CDR1 DFQATT, CDR2 SNEGSKA (reference sequence). The CDR3 loop is CSASSGTGIYGYTF. In nucleotides, the CDR3 is TGCAGTGCTAGTTCCGGGACAGGCATCTATGGCTACACCTTC.

The chain recombines TRBV5-1 with TRBJ2-3; D unresolved. V was trimmed by 4 bases and J by 5 bases, leaving 14 bases between them. The germline gives CDR1 SGHRS, CDR2 YFSETQ. The CDR3 is 14 amino acids. DNA for the CDR3: TGCGCCAGCAGCCTTGGGTCCACTGGAGATACGCAGTATTTT. Residues: CASSLGSTGDTQYF.

This clonotype was detected only a few times. The chain carries TRBV29-1 and TRBJ2-5, with 9 bases identical to TRBD1. This CDR3 is built from 13 residues. V shed 8 bases, J shed 2 bases, and the junction held 6 bases outside the gene matches. Germline loops: CDR1 SQVTM, CDR2 ANQGSEA. CDR3 DNA sequence: TGCAGCAAAGACAGGGGGGTGCAAGAGACCCAGTACTTC. This translates into CSKDRGVQETQYF. Using reference TRBV29-1 and TRBJ2-5 for the parts outside the CDR3, the full variable domain is SAVISQKPSRDICQRGTSLTIQCQVDSQVTMMFWYRQQPGQSLTLIATANQGSEATYESGFVIDKFPISRPNLTFSTLTVSNMSPEDSSIYLCSKDRGVQETQYFGPGTRLLVL.

The V and J genes are TRBV9 and TRBJ2-1, with 7 bases aligning to TRBD1. The junction had 9 bases not matched to a gene; V was cut back by 4 bases and J by 5 bases. CDR3 length equals 15 residues. Germline V CDR1 and CDR2: SGDLS, YYNGEE. CDR3: CASSPGQAPNNEQFF. CDR3 DNA sequence: TGTGCCAGCAGCCCTGGACAGGCTCCGAACAATGAGCAGTTCTTC.

The chain joins TRBV12-3 or TRBV12-4 to TRBJ1-6; possibly TRBD1 for D (5 bases). The CDR3 extends over 17 amino acids. Deletions cut 1 base from V and 6 bases from J, with 16 bases between. In DNA, the CDR3 is TGTGCCAGCAGTTTAGAGGGGCCTGGGGCTTTTAATTCACCCCTCCACTTT. Translated: CASSLEGPGAFNSPLHF.

The V gene is TRBV20-1, the J gene TRBJ1-2, with D possibly matching TRBD1 (5 bases). The CDR3 totals 12 residues. Looked up from germline, CDR1 is DFQATT and CDR2 is SNEGSKA (reference sequence). V was trimmed by 6 bases and J by 6 bases, leaving 14 bases between them. CDR3 residues: CSAGTEVDGYTF. The CDR3 coding sequence is TGCAGTGCCGGGACGGAAGTAGATGGCTACACCTTC.

The genes are TRBV5-1 and TRBJ2-5; no clear D. The J call is doubtful: the DNA matches TRBJ2-7 better. The V gene's germline CDR1 is SGHRS and CDR2 YFSETQ. The CDR3 has 14 amino acids. The CDR3 loop is CASSAAPLGYEQYF. The DNA of the CDR3 is TGCGCCAGCAGCGCGGCCCCGCTGGGGTACGAGCAGTACTTC.

V usage is TRBV7-9 and J usage is TRBJ1-2; no clear D gene. V lost 1 base and J lost 4, with 16 bases in between. The CDR3 consists of 16 residues. CDR1 and CDR2 (germline): SEHNR, FQNEAQ (reference sequence). The CDR3: CASSLDAAPFSYGYTF. CDR3 in DNA: TGTGCCAGCAGCTTAGATGCAGCCCCCTTTAGCTATGGCTACACCTTC.

This clonotype was recorded once. This chain connects TRBV20-1 to TRBJ1-5, with unresolved D. V was trimmed by 4 bases and J by 3 bases, leaving 10 bases between them. The CDR3 spans 13 residues. Germline V lookup: CDR1 DFQATT, CDR2 SNEGSKA (reference sequence). The CDR3 nucleotides are TGCAGTGCTACCCAGGATTCCAATCAGCCCCAGCATTTT. Protein sequence: CSATQDSNQPQHF.

This clonotype turned up a few times. CDR3 nucleotides: TGCGCCACCAGACATACAGGGGACCCTACAGATACGCAGTATTTT. Translation gives CATRHTGDPTDTQYF. The chain joins TRBV5-1 to TRBJ2-3; 7 bases map to TRBD1. This CDR3 has 15 residues. Unmatched junction bases numbered 13, after V lost 9 bases and J lost 3 bases. Germline-derived CDR1 and CDR2 are SGHRS and YFSETQ.

This clonotype was observed a handful of times. The genes are TRBV9 and TRBJ2-4; 8 bases align to TRBD2. Germline CDR1 reads SGDLS; CDR2 reads YYNGEE. This CDR3 contains 13 residues. V gave up 7 bases and J gave up 8 bases; unmatched junction bases: 8. The CDR3 DNA sequence: TGTGCCAGCTCCGGGGGGGCGGGGGACATTCAGTACTTC. Translating it yields CASSGGAGDIQYF. The full variable domain, rest sourced from reference TRBV9 and TRBJ2-4, is DSGVTQTPKHLITATGQRVTLRCSPRSGDLSVYWYQQSLDQGLQFLIQYYNGEERAKGNILERFSAQQFPDLHSELNLSSLELGDSALYFCASSGGAGDIQYFGAGTRLSVL.

V gene TRBV20-1 combines with J gene TRBJ2-2; D gene uncertain. The CDR3 length is 14 residues. The germline V and J ends were trimmed by 3 bases and 7 bases, with 15 bases remaining between them. Per germline, CDR1 DFQATT and CDR2 SNEGSKA (reference sequence). The chain's CDR3 is CSARTRWAVGELFF. CDR3 sequence (DNA): TGCAGTGCTAGGACGAGATGGGCGGTCGGGGAGCTGTTTTTT.

This clonotype was observed a handful of times. The CDR3 DNA follows: TGCGCCAGCAGCCAAGATCTTCCCTCGCCGGACAGGGACTATGGCTACACCTTC. Translation: CASSQDLPSPDRDYGYTF. This rearrangement joins TRBV4-1 to TRBJ1-2, with 8 bases matching TRBD1. Losses at the gene ends were 0 bases for V and 3 bases for J; bases not matched to a gene: 12. There are 18 residues in the CDR3. From germline, CDR1 is MGHRA and CDR2 YSYEKL.

The chain joins TRBV3-1 to TRBJ2-3, with D perhaps matching TRBD1 (6 bases). CDR1 is LGHDT and CDR2 is YNNKEL in the germline V gene (reference sequence). The V and J ends lost 4 bases and 1 base respectively, with 15 bases between them. CDR3 length: 16 residues. The CDR3 DNA is TGTGCCAGCAGCCCCCCACACAGGGTAGGCACAGATACGCAGTATTTT. Its translation is CASSPPHRVGTDTQYF.

This clonotype was recorded a few times. The chain has TRBV7-2 and TRBJ2-1, with D tentatively TRBD2 (7 bases). CDR1 and CDR2 (germline): SGHTA, FQGNSA. Between the trimmed V and J ends, which lost 1 base and 11 bases, there was a span of 18 bases. The CDR3 is 15 residues long. The chain's CDR3 is CASSLGGGGGEKQFF. The CDR3 nucleotides read TGTGCCAGCAGCTTAGGGGGTGGAGGGGGGGAGAAGCAGTTCTTC. Full variable domain (outside the CDR3, taken from reference TRBV7-2 and TRBJ2-1): GAGVSQSPSNKVTEKGKDVELRCDPISGHTALYWYRQSLGQGLEFLIYFQGNSAPDKSGLPSDRFSAERTGGSVSTLTIQRTQQEDSAVYLCASSLGGGGGEKQFFGPGTRLTVL.

V is TRBV6-1 and J is TRBJ2-3; D ambiguous. CDR1 is MNHNS, CDR2 SASEGT, per germline. The CDR3 spans 14 residues. V was trimmed by 5 bases and J by 0 bases, leaving 9 bases between them. The CDR3 DNA is TGTGCCAGCAGTTTGATTTTTAGCACAGATACGCAGTATTTT. This gives the protein CASSLIFSTDTQYF.

The chain combines TRBV20-1 with TRBJ1-2; D remains ambiguous. Trimming removed 0 bases at V and 5 bases at J, with 13 bases between. The germline gives CDR1 DFQATT, CDR2 SNEGSKA (reference sequence). This CDR3 spans 14 amino acids. CDR3 amino acids: CSARDPRGGYGYTF. The CDR3 DNA follows: TGCAGTGCTAGAGACCCCCGAGGCGGGTATGGCTACACCTTC.

The chain uses TRBV7-2 and TRBJ2-5, with TRBD1 matching 8 bases. V was pared by 8 bases and J by 0 bases, with 5 bases of the junction left unmatched. This CDR3 has 14 amino acids. Germline V CDR1 and CDR2: SGHTA, FQGNSA. CDR3 loop: CASGQGWHQETQYF. The CDR3 DNA is TGTGCCAGCGGACAGGGTTGGCACCAAGAGACCCAGTACTTC.

This clonotype was counted a single time. Here the CDR3 reads CSAKAGTGQETQYF. CDR3 DNA: TGCAGCGCAAAGGCCGGGACAGGGCAAGAGACCCAGTACTTC. The V gene is TRBV29-1, the J gene TRBJ2-4, with 9 bases identical to TRBD1. The end of the DNA is better explained by TRBJ2-5, so the J call may be wrong. The germline V gene has CDR1 SQVTM and CDR2 ANQGSEA. The CDR3 covers 14 residues.

The chain links TRBV6-1 to TRBJ2-7, with D possibly being TRBD2 (6 bases). The germline V gene has CDR1 MNHNS and CDR2 SASEGT. This CDR3 is 14 amino acids long. V lost 7 bases and J 4 bases, leaving 17 bases between the germline ends. CDR3 in amino acids: CASTMGGVRYEQYF. The CDR3 bases are TGTGCCAGCACCATGGGCGGGGTTCGGTACGAGCAGTACTTC.